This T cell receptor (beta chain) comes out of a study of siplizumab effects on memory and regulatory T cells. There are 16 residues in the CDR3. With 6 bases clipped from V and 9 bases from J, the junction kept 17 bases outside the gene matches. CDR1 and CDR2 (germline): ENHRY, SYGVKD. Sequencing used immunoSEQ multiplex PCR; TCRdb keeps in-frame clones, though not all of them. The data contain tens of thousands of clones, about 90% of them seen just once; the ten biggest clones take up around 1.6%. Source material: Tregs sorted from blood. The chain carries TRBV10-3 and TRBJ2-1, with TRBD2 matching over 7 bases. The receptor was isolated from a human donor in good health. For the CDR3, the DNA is TGTGCCATCAGCCTCTCCGGGACTACCCACAGGAGTGAGCAGTTCTTC. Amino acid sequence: CAISLSGTTHRSEQFF.